One sample yielded the 31 T cell receptor beta chains listed below, sequenced in a study of vaccination and CD4 T cells after COVID-19. The Oncomine TCR Beta short-read assay sequenced DNA from cultured CD4+ T cells. MiXCR was run by TCRdb on the PCR reads, yielding one entry per CDR3 protein. The sample includes fewer than 20,000 distinct CDR3 sequences, 25% to 30% of them seen just once. No antigen has been identified for these receptors. The treatment: approximately 9-day PBMC culture with coronavirus spike peptide pools or control peptides (ViraFEST assay). Sequencing used cultured CD4+ T cells from blood. These receptors were collected from a human donor with COVID-19.

In its sample, this clonotype was seen a few times. The chain has TRBV11-3 and TRBJ2-2; no definite D call. CDR3 size: 16 residues. The V and J ends lost 0 bases and 6 bases respectively, with 14 bases between them. From germline, CDR1 is SGHNT and CDR2 YENEEA. CDR3 coding DNA: TGTGCCAGCAGCTTAGACCCCAATTTGAGGTCCGGGGAGCTGTTTTTT. Encoded protein: CASSLDPNLRSGELFF.

The sample holds a few counts of this clonotype. J is TRBJ2-3 and V is TRBV20-1; D gene ambiguous. Trimming took 0 bases from V and 4 from J, leaving 11 bases between them. There are 14 residues in the CDR3. CDR1 and CDR2 from the germline V gene are DFQATT and SNEGSKA (reference sequence). In DNA, the CDR3 is TGCAGTGCTAGAGATCCCAGCGAGTCAGATACGCAGTATTTT. Its protein is CSARDPSESDTQYF.

In its sample, this clonotype was seen a few times. V usage is TRBV12-3 or TRBV12-4 and J usage is TRBJ1-6; D gene uncertain. This CDR3 is built from 11 residues. The V and J ends lost 6 bases and 14 bases respectively, with 11 bases between them. The CDR3, as DNA: TGTGCCAGCAGCCACAATGGGGCCCTCCACTTT. It translates to CASSHNGALHF.

The chain uses TRBV5-1 and TRBJ1-6; 7 bases agree with TRBD1. The CDR3 spans 15 residues. From germline, CDR1 is SGHRS and CDR2 YFSETQ. V was pared by 4 bases and J by 6 bases, with 7 bases of the junction left unmatched. As DNA, the CDR3 is TGCGCCAGCAGCGCTAAGGACAGGCCTAATTCACCCCTCCACTTT. Translated, it gives CASSAKDRPNSPLHF. Complete variable domain (other parts from reference TRBV5-1 and TRBJ1-6): KAGVTQTPRYLIKTRGQQVTLSCSPISGHRSVSWYQQTPGQGLQFLFEYFSETQRNKGNFPGRFSGRQFSNSRSEMNVSTLELGDSALYLCASSAKDRPNSPLHFGNGTRLTVT.

The chain has TRBV7-2 and TRBJ1-4; 10 positions match TRBD1. CDR3 length: 14 amino acids. Trimming took 5 bases from V and 4 from J; bases not matched to a gene: 1. The V gene's germline CDR1 is SGHTA and CDR2 FQGNSA. The CDR3 DNA reads TGTGCCAGCAGCCGGGACAGGGGTAATGAAAAACTGTTTTTT. Encoded protein: CASSRDRGNEKLFF.

This clonotype was recorded a few times. The chain employs TRBV7-2 and TRBJ1-4; the match to TRBD1 covers 9 bases. The CDR3 is made up of 14 amino acids. CDR1 SGHTA and CDR2 FQGNSA come from the germline V gene. The J segment lost 6 bases and the V segment lost 5 bases, leaving 4 bases of the junction unmatched. The CDR3 loop reads CASSLDRGDEKLFF. CDR3 DNA: TGTGCCAGCAGCCTGGACAGGGGTGATGAAAAACTGTTTTTT.

V usage is TRBV20-1 and J usage is TRBJ2-5; TRBD1 matches at 10 bases. J gave up 2 bases and V 6 bases, and 0 bases lay outside the gene matches. CDR1 and CDR2 (germline): DFQATT, SNEGSKA (reference sequence). The CDR3 length is 12 residues. The CDR3 DNA follows: TGCAGTGCGGACAGGGGGCAAGAGACCCAGTACTTC. Translation gives CSADRGQETQYF.

This clonotype has more than one count but fewer than ten. The chain has TRBV6-2 or TRBV6-3 and TRBJ1-1; D is undetermined. Germline CDR1 reads MNHEY; CDR2 reads SVGEGT. The CDR3 has 15 residues. Trimming left V 2 bases short and J 1 base short, with 11 bases between. The CDR3 region has the DNA TGTGCCAGCAGTTACGGCCCTAGAGGGAACACTGAAGCTTTCTTT. Encoded protein: CASSYGPRGNTEAFF.

The chain uses TRBV10-3 and TRBJ1-6; D call uncertain. Germline values: CDR1 ENHRY, CDR2 SYGVKD. The CDR3 is 15 residues long. V lost 7 bases, J lost 7 bases, and 17 bases lay in between. The chain's CDR3 is CAITAGVGFNSPLHF. CDR3 nucleotide sequence: TGTGCCATCACCGCTGGCGTAGGGTTCAATTCACCCCTCCACTTT.

The chain joins TRBV6-1 to TRBJ2-5; TRBD2 is a possible D gene (5 bases). From germline, CDR1 is MNHNS and CDR2 SASEGT. This CDR3 is 13 amino acids long. V lost 5 bases and J 7 bases, leaving 14 bases between the germline ends. The CDR3 DNA follows: TGTGCCAGCAGTCCCCGGGAATCCGGGACCCAGTACTTC. This sequence encodes CASSPRESGTQYF.

This clonotype has only a few counts. The chain uses TRBV6-4 and TRBJ2-3; TRBD2 matches at 11 bases. The CDR3 runs 18 residues. Germline V gives CDR1 MRHNA, CDR2 SNTAGT. Losses at the gene ends were 2 bases for V and 8 bases for J; bases not matched to a gene: 15. The CDR3 here is CASSDRGIAGGPKSTQYF. Here the CDR3 DNA reads TGTGCCAGCAGTGACAGGGGGATAGCGGGGGGGCCGAAGTCTACGCAGTATTTT.

The chain links TRBV20-1 to TRBJ2-4, with TRBD2 identical over 7 bases. In germline, CDR1 is DFQATT, CDR2 SNEGSKA (reference sequence). The CDR3 totals 15 residues. V dropped 6 bases and J dropped 3; count of bases not matched to a gene: 11. The CDR3 region has the DNA TGCAGTGCCATGGCCATAACGGGGGGCAAAAACATTCAGTACTTC. Its translation: CSAMAITGGKNIQYF.

In regard to this clonotype: A junction end diverges from the germline sequence, so it may reflect a read error. The chain is built from TRBV20-1 and TRBJ1-2; D is unresolved. Germline values: CDR1 DFQATT, CDR2 SNEGSKA (reference sequence). The CDR3 runs to 12 residues. Here the CDR3 reads CSVRHLRAGYTF. CDR3 nucleotide sequence: TGCAGTGTTAGACACTTGCGAGCTGGCTACACCTTC.

The chain recombines TRBV7-2 with TRBJ2-1; no clear D. The germline V and J ends were trimmed by 1 base and 7 bases, with 2 bases remaining between them. The CDR3 loop spans 11 amino acids. The germline V gene encodes CDR1 SGHTA and CDR2 FQGNSA. CDR3 residues: CASSLVNEQFF. The CDR3 nucleotides are TGTGCCAGCAGCTTAGTTAATGAGCAGTTCTTC.

V and J are TRBV20-1 and TRBJ2-6; a weak D match, TRBD1 (7 bases). Germline CDR1 and CDR2: DFQATT and SNEGSKA (reference sequence). The CDR3 runs 18 residues. The V gene lost 3 bases and the J gene lost 4 bases, with 22 bases spanning the gap. CDR3 amino acids: CSARKVAGGPAGANVLTF. CDR3 DNA: TGCAGTGCTAGGAAAGTCGCAGGGGGGCCGGCGGGGGCCAACGTCCTGACTTTC.

This rearrangement joins TRBV6-5 to TRBJ2-5, with D maybe TRBD2 (6 bases). This CDR3 has 14 residues. Per the germline V gene, CDR1 is MNHEY and CDR2 is SVGAGI. Trimming stripped 0 bases from V and 3 bases from J, with 8 bases between. This chain's CDR3 is CASSYSGGKETQYF. The CDR3, as DNA: TGTGCCAGCAGTTACTCGGGCGGGAAAGAGACCCAGTACTTC.

This sequence joins TRBV7-8 and TRBJ2-7; weak D call: TRBD1 (6 bases). This CDR3 has 14 amino acids. Germline CDR1 reads SGHVS; CDR2 reads FQNEAQ. The V end was cut by 5 bases, the J end by 3 bases, with 14 bases between. The CDR3 loop reads CASSQGSPLYEQYF. CDR3 nucleotide sequence: TGTGCCAGCAGCCAGGGGAGCCCCCTCTACGAGCAGTACTTC.

This clonotype was seen a few times. The V call is TRBV20-1, the J call TRBJ2-5, with 7 bases that match TRBD2. Looked up from germline, CDR1 is DFQATT and CDR2 is SNEGSKA (reference sequence). Trimming took 1 base from V and 7 from J; bases not matched to a gene: 6. The CDR3 is made up of 13 amino acids. The CDR3 sequence: CSARGAGGGTQYF. CDR3 nucleotide sequence: TGCAGTGCTAGAGGGGCTGGCGGGGGGACCCAGTACTTC.

V gene TRBV20-1 combines with J gene TRBJ1-4, with D possibly matching TRBD1 (5 bases). Germline loops: CDR1 DFQATT, CDR2 SNEGSKA (reference sequence). Between the trimmed V and J ends, which lost 1 base and 5 bases, there was a span of 11 bases. CDR3 length: 14 residues. The CDR3 nucleotides are TGCAGTGCTAGAGGGGGGAGGGAAAATGAAAAACTGTTTTTT. As protein: CSARGGRENEKLFF.

The chain recombines TRBV9 with TRBJ1-3, with a tentative D call TRBD1 (6 bases). V lost 2 bases and J 4 bases, leaving 19 bases between the germline ends. The CDR3 spans 17 residues. Germline loops: CDR1 SGDLS, CDR2 YYNGEE. Here the CDR3 reads CASSVTQVPTGGNTIYF. The CDR3, as DNA: TGTGCCAGCAGCGTCACCCAGGTACCAACAGGGGGAAACACCATATATTTT.

CDR3 coding DNA: TGTGCCAGCAGCCCAGTGAACACTGAAGCTTTCTTT. Translated: CASSPVNTEAFF. The chain is built from TRBV11-3 and TRBJ1-1; no reliable D call. CDR3 length: 12 amino acids. The V gene lost 5 bases and the J gene lost 0 bases, with 4 bases spanning the gap. Germline-derived CDR1 and CDR2 are SGHNT and YENEEA.

The sample holds a few counts of this clonotype. The V gene is TRBV7-2, the J gene TRBJ2-7; 9 nucleotides align to TRBD2. This CDR3 has 15 amino acids. The J segment lost 3 bases and the V segment lost 0 bases, leaving 3 bases of the junction unmatched. Germline loops: CDR1 SGHTA, CDR2 FQGNSA. This chain's CDR3 is CASSLAGRGGYEQYF. The CDR3 DNA follows: TGTGCCAGCAGCTTAGCTGGGCGGGGGGGCTACGAGCAGTACTTC.

The gene calls are TRBV19 and TRBJ2-7; D may be TRBD2 (5 bases). Germline V gene data show CDR1 as LNHDA and CDR2 as SQIVND (reference sequence). This CDR3 contains 17 residues. The germline V and J ends were trimmed by 7 bases and 0 bases, with 22 bases remaining between them. The DNA for the CDR3 is TGTGCCAGTAACGTTCAAACCCGGGGTACAAGCTCCTACGAGCAGTACTTC. Translation: CASNVQTRGTSSYEQYF.

This clonotype is classed as medium-sized. This rearrangement joins TRBV27 to TRBJ1-5; the D gene is possibly TRBD1 (5 bases). The germline CDR1 and CDR2 sequences are MNHEY and SMNVEV (reference sequence). V was pared by 2 bases and J by 0 bases, with 11 bases between. The CDR3 is 16 residues long. The CDR3 DNA follows: TGTGCCAGCAGTTTACGGGGGGACCATAGCAATCAGCCCCAGCATTTT. Translating gives CASSLRGDHSNQPQHF.

Only a few counts were recorded for this clonotype. The rearrangement joins TRBV24-1 to TRBJ2-1; 8 positions agree with TRBD2. The ends lost 7 bases at V and 7 bases at J; junction bases unmatched: 11. There are 15 residues in the CDR3. Germline V gives CDR1 KGHDR, CDR2 SFDVKD. CDR3 sequence reads: CATSESGGVGNEQFF. CDR3 nucleotides: TGTGCCACCAGCGAGTCCGGGGGGGTAGGGAATGAGCAGTTCTTC.

This clonotype occurred a few times. The chain recombines TRBV29-1 with TRBJ1-6; D unclear. V was shortened by 3 bases and J by 14 bases, with 11 bases between the two germline ends. Germline V gene lookup returns CDR1 SQVTM and CDR2 ANQGSEA. The CDR3 consists of 11 residues. The CDR3 nucleotides are TGCAGCGTTGATTCCGAAGGAACCCTCCACTTT. Translation gives CSVDSEGTLHF.

This clonotype has more than one count but fewer than ten. J is TRBJ1-4 and V is TRBV2; 10 nucleotides align to TRBD1. Trimming removed 6 bases from V and 7 bases from J; junction bases left unmatched: 2. The germline V gene has CDR1 SNHLY and CDR2 FYNNEI. The CDR3 runs 13 residues. CDR3 in amino acids: CASRGTGAEKLFF. The DNA of the CDR3 is TGTGCCAGCAGGGGGACAGGGGCTGAAAAACTGTTTTTT.

The table lists this clonotype with a few counts. The chain uses TRBV20-1 and TRBJ2-3, with D hard to call. The germline V gene has CDR1 DFQATT and CDR2 SNEGSKA (reference sequence). The CDR3 covers 12 residues. V lost 4 bases to trimming and J lost 0 bases, with 5 bases between them. The CDR3 DNA reads as TGCAGTGCTACAACTAGCACAGATACGCAGTATTTT. Protein sequence: CSATTSTDTQYF.

Within the sample, this clonotype is medium-sized (0.01 to 0.1%). This chain uses TRBV5-5 with TRBJ1-5, with D possibly TRBD1 on 5 matching bases. The CDR3 covers 13 residues. The V and J ends lost 4 bases and 8 bases respectively, with 13 bases between them. Germline CDR1 and CDR2: SGHKS and YYEKEE (reference sequence). The CDR3 protein is CASSRDEGKPQHF. The DNA for the CDR3 is TGTGCCAGCAGCAGGGACGAGGGGAAGCCCCAGCATTTT. The whole variable domain, filled in from reference TRBV5-5 and TRBJ1-5, reads DAGVTQSPTHLIKTRGQQVTLRCSPISGHKSVSWYQQVLGQGPQFIFQYYEKEERGRGNFPDRFSARQFPNYSSELNVNALLLGDSALYLCASSRDEGKPQHFGDGTRLSIL.

In this sample, this clonotype turned up a few times. The chain uses TRBV12-2 and TRBJ2-5; the DNA was not used to check the table's D call, TRBD1. TRBV12-2 is annotated as a pseudogene. The CDR3 has 16 amino acids. The CDR3 sequence: CASRLARDREEETQYF. Here the CDR3 DNA reads TGTGCAAGTCGCTTAGCGAGGGACAGGGAGGAAGAGACCCAGTACTTC.

V usage is TRBV20-1 and J usage is TRBJ2-7; 10 bases are a match to TRBD2. The CDR3 is 14 amino acids. CDR1 is DFQATT and CDR2 is SNEGSKA in the germline V gene (reference sequence). V lost 6 bases and J lost 0; bases outside the gene matches: 5. The CDR3 bases are TGCAGTGCCACACTAGCGGGGAGCTCCTACGAGCAGTACTTC. Its translation: CSATLAGSSYEQYF.